These 24 T cell receptor beta chains originate from one sample sequenced in a study of Ad26.COV2.S vaccination and SARS-CoV-2 variants. Treatment noted: 15 to 20 received Ad26.COV2.S at low or high dose, single or two shots; roughly 5 received placebo; per-sample allocation not given. Sampling occurred on day 63 after the first vaccine or placebo injection. The table came from immunoSEQ multiplex PCR; TCRdb's copy has only in-frame clones and leaves some out. The sample lists roughly 420,000 clones, nearly 90% seen once, with approximately 2.5% in the top ten. The sample in question was peripheral blood, obtained in a trial of Ad26.COV2.S vaccine versus placebo. These receptors came from a person aged 18-65 years who received the Ad26.COV2.S COVID-19 vaccine or a placebo.

V is TRBV6-2 or TRBV6-3 and J is TRBJ2-7; 7 nucleotides align to TRBD1. Looked up from germline, CDR1 is MNHEY and CDR2 is SVGEGT. The V and J ends lost 2 bases and 6 bases, in that order; junction bases with no gene match: 10. The length of the CDR3 is 15 residues. This chain's CDR3 is CASSYQQTYRGEQYV. In DNA form, the CDR3 reads TGTGCCAGCAGTTACCAACAAACCTACAGGGGCGAGCAGTACGTC.

V usage is TRBV5-4 and J usage is TRBJ2-2; 11 bases align to TRBD1. V shed 4 bases and J 4 bases; nucleotides not matched to a gene: 12. Germline V CDR1 and CDR2: SGHNT, YYREEE (reference sequence). The CDR3 length is 18 residues. For the CDR3, the DNA is TGTGCCAGCAGCCAACCGGGACAGGGGGTATCTCCCACCGGGGAGCTGTTTTTT. This encodes CASSQPGQGVSPTGELFF.

This clone was seen a single time. The genes are TRBV28 and TRBJ2-2; TRBD2 is a possible D gene (7 bases). V lost 0 bases, J lost 4 bases, and 12 bases lay in between. The CDR3 spans 16 residues. Germline assignment: CDR1 MDHEN and CDR2 SYDVKM. The CDR3 nucleotides are TGTGCCAGCAGTTTATGGATGGGGGGGGCCACCGGGGAGCTGTTTTTT. Residues: CASSLWMGGATGELFF.

CDR3 DNA: TGTGCTAGTGCCGGGACTTCAAAGTTCTTC. Encoded protein: CASAGTSKFF. This rearrangement joins TRBV12-5 to TRBJ2-1, with D possibly TRBD2 on 6 matching bases. Trimming shortened V by 7 bases and J by 14 bases, and 12 bases separated the two germline ends. The CDR3 consists of 10 residues. CDR1 and CDR2 from the germline V gene are LGHNT and FRNRAP.

CDR3 residues: CASSVNVLAGGLGYGEQFF. The CDR3 DNA sequence: TGTGCCAGCAGCGTTAATGTACTAGCGGGAGGGCTCGGGTATGGTGAGCAGTTCTTC. The chain uses TRBV9 and TRBJ2-1; 13 bases are a match to TRBD2. Germline CDR1 is SGDLS and CDR2 is YYNGEE. CDR3 size: 19 residues. V lost 2 bases and J lost 9; bases outside the gene matches: 17.

This chain connects TRBV5-4 to TRBJ1-1, with TRBD1 matching 7 bases. The ends lost 5 bases at V and 2 bases at J; junction bases unmatched: 6. The CDR3 totals 14 residues. Germline assignment: CDR1 SGHNT and CDR2 YYREEE (reference sequence). Written as DNA, the CDR3 is TGTGCCAGCAGGCTGGGACAGCAAAACACTGAAGCTTTCTTT. Translation: CASRLGQQNTEAFF.

This chain joins TRBV4-3 and TRBJ2-5; the D is unclear. Germline-derived CDR1 and CDR2 are LGHNA and YSLEER. The CDR3 is 16 residues long. V was cut by 1 base and J by 4 bases, with 16 bases left in between. CDR3 coding DNA: TGCGCCAGCAGCCAAGGGAAGGGTAGGTCGGTAGAGACCCAGTACTTC. This encodes CASSQGKGRSVETQYF.

The genes are TRBV18 and TRBJ1-1; 7 bases align to TRBD1. J gave up 1 base and V 3 bases, and 5 bases lay outside the gene matches. Looked up from germline, CDR1 is KGHSH and CDR2 is LQKENI. The CDR3 sequence is 15 residues long. In nucleotides, the CDR3 is TGTGCCAGCTCACCTTTCGGGACAGCGAACACTGAAGCTTTCTTT. Amino acids: CASSPFGTANTEAFF.

V gene TRBV7-2 combines with J gene TRBJ1-5; the match to TRBD1 covers 7 bases. The CDR3 is 14 residues long. CDR1 is SGHTA and CDR2 is FQGNSA in the germline V gene. The ends lost 5 bases at V and 7 bases at J; junction bases unmatched: 8. In DNA form, the CDR3 reads TGTGCCAGCAGCCCGAGGGGGCTTCTGCAGCCCCAGCATTTT. As protein: CASSPRGLLQPQHF.

This sequence joins TRBV5-6 and TRBJ2-5; 12 bases are a match to TRBD2. V was clipped by 2 bases and J by 7 bases; unmatched bases: 6. Germline loops: CDR1 SGHDT, CDR2 YYEEEE. The CDR3 spans 15 residues. The CDR3 DNA reads TGTGCCAGCAGCTTTCAACCGGGACTAGCGGGGACCCAGTACTTC. Its protein is CASSFQPGLAGTQYF.

The chain has TRBV19 and TRBJ2-1; TRBD2 matches at 8 bases. This CDR3 has 16 amino acids. Germline CDR1 is LNHDA and CDR2 is SQIVND (reference sequence). V was clipped by 4 bases and J by 2 bases; unmatched bases: 7. The CDR3 reads CASSTFGRAPYNEQFF. The CDR3 nucleotides are TGTGCCAGTAGTACCTTCGGGAGGGCTCCCTACAATGAGCAGTTCTTC.

CDR3 DNA: TGTGCCACCAGCACTGGACTAGCGGCCGTTTCCTACAATGAGCAGTTCTTC. The encoded protein is CATSTGLAAVSYNEQFF. The V gene is TRBV15, the J gene TRBJ2-1; TRBD2 matches 10 bases. V was pared by 4 bases and J by 1 base, with 7 bases of the junction left unmatched. CDR1 and CDR2 (germline): LNHNV, YYDKDF (reference sequence). There are 17 residues in the CDR3.

The rearrangement joins TRBV20-1 to TRBJ2-7, with D maybe TRBD1 (5 bases). The length of the CDR3 is 11 residues. Germline V gene data show CDR1 as DFQATT and CDR2 as SNEGSKA (reference sequence). Deletions cut 4 bases from V and 4 bases from J, with 8 bases between. The CDR3 nucleotides are TGCAGTGCTACACAGGCTTACGAGCAGTACTTC. Translation gives CSATQAYEQYF.

The CDR3 is CASSQQIYEQYF. The CDR3 DNA follows: TGTGCCAGCAGCCAACAAATCTACGAGCAGTACTTC. V gene TRBV4-2 combines with J gene TRBJ2-7; D is unresolved. V shed 2 bases and J shed 3 bases, with 5 bases lying between them. Germline CDR1 reads LGHNA; CDR2 reads YNFKEQ. CDR3 size: 12 residues.

The chain employs TRBV9 and TRBJ2-3; D is possibly TRBD1 (7 bases). V shed 3 bases and J shed 14 bases, with 25 bases lying between them. CDR3 length: 15 residues. Germline V gene data show CDR1 as SGDLS and CDR2 as YYNGEE. CDR3 amino acids: CASSEGGQRPYYRYF. CDR3 DNA sequence: TGTGCCAGCAGCGAGGGGGGACAGAGGCCCTACTACAGGTATTTT.

The chain links TRBV5-1 to TRBJ1-3, with a possible D match to TRBD1 (5 bases). In germline, CDR1 is SGHRS, CDR2 YFSETQ. Trimming removed 4 bases from V and 2 bases from J, with 10 bases in between. The length of the CDR3 is 14 residues. The chain's CDR3 is CASSIGTAGNTIYF. DNA for the CDR3: TGCGCCAGCAGCATTGGGACTGCTGGAAACACCATATATTTT.

The CDR3 DNA reads as TGCGCCAGCAGCCAACGAGGACAGGGGGTGGTAGTGGGCTATGGCTACACCTTC. Protein: CASSQRGQGVVVGYGYTF. The rearrangement joins TRBV4-1 to TRBJ1-2; 10 bases are shared with TRBD1. The CDR3 loop spans 18 amino acids. The V gene's germline CDR1 is MGHRA and CDR2 YSYEKL. J was trimmed by 4 bases and V by 2 bases; bases with no gene match: 13.

This clone was observed a single time. This chain links TRBV1 with TRBJ2-2; TRBD2, as called in the table, went unchecked against the DNA. TRBV1 is an annotated pseudogene. The CDR3 sequence is 17 residues long. CDR3 nucleotide sequence: TGCACCAGCAGCCAAGATTTCCTAGCGGGAGGGGCCGGGGAGCTGTTTTTT. As protein: CTSSQDFLAGGAGELFF.

V usage is TRBV5-1 and J usage is TRBJ1-3; TRBD1 might be the D (6 bases). Germline V CDR1 and CDR2: SGHRS, YFSETQ. V lost 0 bases, J lost 4 bases, and 11 bases lay in between. This CDR3 is built from 15 residues. CDR3 bases: TGCGCCAGCAGCTTGGCGTCAGGGGAGGGAAACACCATATATTTT. Encoded protein: CASSLASGEGNTIYF.

In DNA form, the CDR3 reads TGTGCCAGCAGTCCAGGGTCCTCACCCCTCCACTTT. This gives the protein CASSPGSSPLHF. The V gene is TRBV14, the J gene TRBJ1-6, with D perhaps matching TRBD1 (5 bases). Deletions cut 6 bases from V and 10 bases from J, with 10 bases between. The CDR3 spans 12 residues. In germline, CDR1 is SGHDN, CDR2 FVKESK.

The CDR3 region is CASSLAGGLDNSPLHF. In DNA form, the CDR3 reads TGTGCCAGCAGTTTAGCCGGGGGTTTGGACAATTCACCCCTCCACTTT. This chain links TRBV28 with TRBJ1-6; a weak D match, TRBD1 (5 bases). The CDR3 is 16 amino acids. CDR1 is MDHEN and CDR2 is SYDVKM in the germline V gene. The ends were cut back, 2 bases at V and 7 bases at J, with 15 bases in the middle. Together with reference TRBV28 and TRBJ1-6, the CDR3 gives the full variable domain: DVKVTQSSRYLVKRTGEKVFLECVQDMDHENMFWYRQDPGLGLRLIYFSYDVKMKEKGDIPEGYSVSREKKERFSLILESASTNQTSMYLCASSLAGGLDNSPLHFGNGTRLTVT.

V gene TRBV7-6 combines with J gene TRBJ1-5, with a weak D call TRBD1 (6 bases). This CDR3 region has 16 residues. Trimming removed 5 bases at V and 2 bases at J, with 16 bases between. Per germline, CDR1 SGHVS and CDR2 FNYEAQ. CDR3 sequence reads: CASSLGWRGRNQPQHF. The CDR3 coding sequence is TGTGCCAGCAGCCTGGGTTGGCGGGGGCGCAATCAGCCCCAGCATTTT.

J is TRBJ2-1 and V is TRBV3-1 (or the pseudogene TRBV3-2); D may be TRBD1 (6 bases). V gave up 4 bases and J gave up 1 base, with 11 bases separating them. Germline values: CDR1 LGHDT, CDR2 YNNKEL (reference sequence). The CDR3 is made up of 15 amino acids. The CDR3 loop is CASSPKGVSYNEQFF. CDR3 nucleotide sequence: TGTGCCAGCAGCCCAAAGGGGGTTTCCTACAATGAGCAGTTCTTC.

V is TRBV29-1 and J is TRBJ1-2; tentative D call: TRBD1 (6 bases). Germline CDR1 and CDR2: SQVTM and ANQGSEA. The CDR3 runs 12 residues. V was clipped by 6 bases and J by 4 bases, with 12 bases between them. The CDR3 DNA sequence: TGCAGCGTCGGACGGGGGGCCTATGGCTACACCTTC. Residues: CSVGRGAYGYTF.